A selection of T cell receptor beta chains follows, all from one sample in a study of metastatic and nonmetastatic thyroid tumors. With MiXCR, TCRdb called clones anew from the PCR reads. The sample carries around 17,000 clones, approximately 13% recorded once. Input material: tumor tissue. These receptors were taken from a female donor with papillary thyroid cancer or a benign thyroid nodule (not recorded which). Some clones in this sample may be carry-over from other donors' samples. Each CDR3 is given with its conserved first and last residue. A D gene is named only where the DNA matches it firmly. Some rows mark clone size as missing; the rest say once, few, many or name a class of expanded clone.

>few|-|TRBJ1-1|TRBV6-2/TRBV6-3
TGTGCCAGCAGTTTCGGACAGAACACTGAAGCTTTCTTT
CASSFGQNTEAFF
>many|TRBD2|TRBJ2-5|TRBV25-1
TGTGCCAGCGGACTAGCGGGGGGGCCGGGGGAGACCCAGTACTTC
CASGLAGGPGETQYF
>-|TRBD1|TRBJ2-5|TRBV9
TGTGCCAGCAGCGTAGTTTTGGGACAGGGTCAAGAGACCCAGTACTTC
CASSVVLGQGQETQYF
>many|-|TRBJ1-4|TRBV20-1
TGCAGTCCGAAACGGGATGTACCCCCCATCGAAAAACTGTTTTTT
CSPKRDVPPIEKLFF
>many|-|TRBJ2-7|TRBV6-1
TGTGCCAGCAGACAGTCCCTCTACTACGAGCAGTACTTC
CASRQSLYYEQYF
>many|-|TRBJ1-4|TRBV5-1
TGCGCCAGCAGGAAAAGGGAGAAAGAAAAACTGTTTTTT
CASRKREKEKLFF
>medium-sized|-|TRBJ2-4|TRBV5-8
TGTGCCAGCAGCTTGGAGGCAGCCAAAGCCAAAAACATTCAGTACTTC
CASSLEAAKAKNIQYF
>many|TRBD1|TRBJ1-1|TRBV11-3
TGTGCCAGCAGCCCCGGACAGGCTTCGGCTGAAGCTTTCTTT
CASSPGQASAEAFF
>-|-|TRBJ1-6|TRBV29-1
TGCAGCGTTCCATCGTTGCGGGACAACCACAACCACAGCTCCTATAATTCACCCCTCCACTTT
CSVPSLRDNHNHSSYNSPLHF
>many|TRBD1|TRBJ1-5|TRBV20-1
TGCAGTGCTGAGGGACAGGGGGTTTCGGGCAATCAGCCCCAGCATTTT
CSAEGQGVSGNQPQHF
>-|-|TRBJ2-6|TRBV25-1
TGTGCCAGCAGTTATAACAGCAACTCTGGGGCCAATGTCCTGACTTTC
CASSYNSNSGANVLTF
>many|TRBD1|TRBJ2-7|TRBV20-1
TGCAGTGCTCGCCGGGACAGGGGGAGCGAGCAGTACTTC
CSARRDRGSEQYF
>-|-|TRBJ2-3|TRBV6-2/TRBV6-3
TGTGCCAGCAGTTACGGGCCCGGTCGGGATACGCAGTATTTT
CASSYGPGRDTQYF
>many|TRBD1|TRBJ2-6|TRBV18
TGTGCCAGCTCACCAACGGGACAGGGGTACTCTGGGGCCAACGTCCTGACTTTC
CASSPTGQGYSGANVLTF
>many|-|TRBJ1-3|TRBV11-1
TGTGCCAGCAGCTTAGGGCGACATCTCTCTGGAAACACCATATATTTT
CASSLGRHLSGNTIYF
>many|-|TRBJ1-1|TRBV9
TGTGCCAGCAGCGTAGGCTGGTCGGAGAACACTGAAGCTTTCTTT
CASSVGWSENTEAFF
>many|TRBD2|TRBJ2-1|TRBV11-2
TGTGCCAGCAGCTTAGAAGCGGGGGTATCCTACAATGAGCAGTTCTTC
CASSLEAGVSYNEQFF
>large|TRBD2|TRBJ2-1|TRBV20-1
TGCAGTGCTAGAGAGACTAGCGGGAGGTGGGTCAATGAGCAGTTCTTC
CSARETSGRWVNEQFF
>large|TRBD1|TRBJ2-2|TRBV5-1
TGCGCCAGCAGCTTGGGGCCAGGGGGACACCCCGGGGAGCTGTTTTTT
CASSLGPGGHPGELFF
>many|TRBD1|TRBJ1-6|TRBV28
TGTGCCAGCAGTGCCGCCGGGACAGGGAGGCTTTCACCCCTCCACTTT
CASSAAGTGRLSPLHF
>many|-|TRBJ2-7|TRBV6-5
TGTGCCAGCAGTTACTCGGCCCGCGGCGTGCAGTACTTC
CASSYSARGVQYF
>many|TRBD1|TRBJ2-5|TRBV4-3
TGCGCCAGCAGCCAAGAAAAGGGGGGACAGGGGATTCAAGAGACCCAGTACTTC
CASSQEKGGQGIQETQYF
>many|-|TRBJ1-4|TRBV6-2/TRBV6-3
TGTGCCAGCGCAGCAACTAATGAAAAACTGTTTTTT
CASAATNEKLFF
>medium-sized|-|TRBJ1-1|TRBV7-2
TGTGCCAGCAGCTTATTCGAGAACACTGAAGCTTTCTTT
CASSLFENTEAFF
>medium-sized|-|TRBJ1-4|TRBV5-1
TGCGCCAGCAGCCAAGGGCGAAGTGTGACTAATGAAAAACTGTTTTTT
CASSQGRSVTNEKLFF
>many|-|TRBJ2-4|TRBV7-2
TGTGCCAGCAGCTTATTGCTAGCCAAAAACATTCAGTACTTC
CASSLLLAKNIQYF
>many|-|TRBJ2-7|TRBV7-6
TGTGCCAGCAGCTTAGATGTCGGTACCTACGAGCAGTACTTC
CASSLDVGTYEQYF
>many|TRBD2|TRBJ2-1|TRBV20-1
TGCAGTGCTAGAGACCAGGGAGGGTCGAGGCTGAATGAGCAGTTCTTC
CSARDQGGSRLNEQFF
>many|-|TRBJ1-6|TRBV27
TGTGCCAGCAGTTTTCTCAGGGTTTCTGGCGATTCACCCCTCCACTTT
CASSFLRVSGDSPLHF
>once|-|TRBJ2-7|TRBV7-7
TGTGCTAGCAGCCTATCCGGGACTGAGGGCGAGCAGTACTTC
CASSLSGTEGEQYF